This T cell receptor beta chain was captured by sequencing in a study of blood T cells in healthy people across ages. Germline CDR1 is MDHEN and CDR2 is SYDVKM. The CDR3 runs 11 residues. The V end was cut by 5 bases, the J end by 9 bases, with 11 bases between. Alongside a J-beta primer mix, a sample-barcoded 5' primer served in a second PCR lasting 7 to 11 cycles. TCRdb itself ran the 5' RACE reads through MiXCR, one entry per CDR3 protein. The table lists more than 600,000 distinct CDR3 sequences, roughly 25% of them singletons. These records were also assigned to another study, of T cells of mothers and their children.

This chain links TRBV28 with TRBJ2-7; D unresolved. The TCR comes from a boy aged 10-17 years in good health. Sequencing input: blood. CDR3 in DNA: TGTGCCAGCAGTGAAGAGCTAAGGCAGTACTTC. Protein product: CASSEELRQYF.